The T cell receptor beta chain described here comes from a study of OX40 agonist ivuxolimab in advanced cancers. CDR1 is SGHRS and CDR2 is YFSETQ in the germline V gene. The length of the CDR3 is 16 residues. V gave up 3 bases and J gave up 2 bases, with 18 bases separating them. The repertoire was sequenced with immunoSEQ multiplex PCR; TCRdb's copy has only in-frame clones and lacks some. Of about 19,000 clones detected, 70% to 90% appear once; the ten largest clones hold approximately 26%. The TCR sequence derives from an adult with an advanced solid tumor such as melanoma, head and neck, liver or kidney cancer. The input for sequencing was CD4+ or CD8+ T cells sorted from blood, taken in a trial of the OX40 agonist ivuxolimab. The genes are TRBV5-1 and TRBJ2-7; no firm D call. For the CDR3, the DNA is TGCGCCAGCAGCTCCCCGGACCCCGTTATAACCTACGAGCAGTACTTC. It translates to CASSSPDPVITYEQYF.